A single sample is the source of the 9 T cell receptor beta chains below, sequenced in a study of shared clonotypes between healthy human individuals. Sequencing was performed with immunoSEQ multiplex PCR; in TCRdb, only in-frame clones are kept and a portion is missing. The sample lists 2 million to 3 million clones, just over 90% occurring once. Material for sequencing was naive CD4+ T cells sorted from blood. As to subset: CD45RA+ positively selected. These receptors all come from a young man in good health.

Concerning this clone itself: The same CDR3 can be traced to other DNA sequences in this sample. This sequence joins TRBV9 and TRBJ1-3, with D possibly TRBD1 on 5 matching bases. The CDR3 sequence is 14 residues long. Germline CDR1 is SGDLS and CDR2 is YYNGEE. Trimming shortened V by 0 bases and J by 1 base, and 5 bases separated the two germline ends. The CDR3 loop is CASSVDRSGNTIYF. CDR3 coding DNA: TGTGCCAGCAGCGTAGACAGGTCTGGAAACACCATATATTTT. Together with reference TRBV9 and TRBJ1-3, the CDR3 gives the full variable domain: DSGVTQTPKHLITATGQRVTLRCSPRSGDLSVYWYQQSLDQGLQFLIQYYNGEERAKGNILERFSAQQFPDLHSELNLSSLELGDSALYFCASSVDRSGNTIYFGEGSWLTVV.

This clone was counted a single time. The gene calls are TRBV5-1 and TRBJ2-7; 11 bases agree with TRBD1. With V trimmed by 4 bases and J by 2 bases, 5 bases remained unmatched. Germline CDR1 SGHRS, CDR2 YFSETQ. The CDR3 is made up of 15 amino acids. DNA of the CDR3: TGCGCCAGCAGCCATGGACAGGGGGCAACCTACGAGCAGTACTTC. This translates into CASSHGQGATYEQYF.

This sequence joins TRBV11-3 and TRBJ2-2; a weak D match, TRBD1 (5 bases). Per the germline V gene, CDR1 is SGHNT and CDR2 is YENEEA. This CDR3 comprises 13 residues. Trimming took off 5 bases at V and 7 bases at J, with 11 bases between the two ends. DNA for the CDR3: TGTGCCAGCAGCCCTCAGGGCGTCGGGGAGCTGTTTTTT. As protein: CASSPQGVGELFF.

The chain couples TRBV7-2 to TRBJ2-5, with D perhaps matching TRBD1 (5 bases). Germline V gene data show CDR1 as SGHTA and CDR2 as FQGNSA. The CDR3 sequence is 15 residues long. V was cut by 1 base and J by 3 bases, with 12 bases left in between. The CDR3 protein is CASSLGLRREETQYF. The DNA for the CDR3 is TGTGCCAGCAGCTTAGGGTTACGCAGGGAAGAGACCCAGTACTTC.

The chain couples TRBV7-2 to TRBJ1-4; TRBD1 is a possible D gene (5 bases). CDR3 size: 16 residues. Germline loops: CDR1 SGHTA, CDR2 FQGNSA. V was cut by 1 base and J by 2 bases, with 11 bases left in between. The CDR3, as DNA: TGTGCCAGCAGCTTAGTCGGGCAGGGTACTAATGAAAAACTGTTTTTT. Translated, it gives CASSLVGQGTNEKLFF. The complete variable domain, with remaining parts taken from reference TRBV7-2 and TRBJ1-4, reads GAGVSQSPSNKVTEKGKDVELRCDPISGHTALYWYRQSLGQGLEFLIYFQGNSAPDKSGLPSDRFSAERTGGSVSTLTIQRTQQEDSAVYLCASSLVGQGTNEKLFFGSGTQLSVL.

The chain joins TRBV6-4 to TRBJ2-3; 7 nucleotides match TRBD2. The length of the CDR3 is 15 residues. V shed 3 bases, J shed 4 bases, and the junction held 7 bases outside the gene matches. Per germline, CDR1 MRHNA and CDR2 SNTAGT. In DNA form, the CDR3 reads TGTGCCAGCAGTGAGGGGGGGGGAGGGCCAGATACGCAGTATTTT. Protein: CASSEGGGGPDTQYF.

The chain employs TRBV6-5 and TRBJ1-1; 8 nucleotides align to TRBD1. V was pared by 5 bases and J by 1 base, with 6 bases of the junction left unmatched. The CDR3 contains 15 residues. In germline, CDR1 is MNHEY, CDR2 SVGAGI. The CDR3 reads CASSPTDRGNTEAFF. CDR3 DNA: TGTGCCAGCAGTCCTACCGACAGGGGGAACACTGAAGCTTTCTTT.

This clone was counted once. J is TRBJ2-1 and V is TRBV7-3, with D hard to call. V was cut by 5 bases and J by 7 bases, with 18 bases left in between. Per the germline V gene, CDR1 is SGHTA and CDR2 is FQGTGA. This CDR3 is built from 15 residues. The DNA for the CDR3 is TGTGCCAGCAGCCCCCAGCCCCCCTGGCGGAATGAGCAGTTCTTC. Protein product: CASSPQPPWRNEQFF.

Regarding this clone: Other DNA sequences in the same sample also yield this CDR3. The chain joins TRBV5-6 to TRBJ2-1, with TRBD2 identical over 10 bases. This CDR3 has 15 amino acids. Trimming cost V 4 bases and J 3 bases; bases outside gene matches: 4. CDR1 is SGHDT and CDR2 is YYEEEE in the germline V gene. The CDR3 DNA reads TGTGCCAGCAGCCCCGGGACTAGCGTCTACAATGAGCAGTTCTTC. Translating gives CASSPGTSVYNEQFF. Supplemented by reference TRBV5-6 and TRBJ2-1, the full variable domain reads DAGVTQSPTHLIKTRGQQVTLRCSPKSGHDTVSWYQQALGQGPQFIFQYYEEEERQRGNFPDRFSGHQFPNYSSELNVNALLLGDSALYLCASSPGTSVYNEQFFGPGTRLTVL.